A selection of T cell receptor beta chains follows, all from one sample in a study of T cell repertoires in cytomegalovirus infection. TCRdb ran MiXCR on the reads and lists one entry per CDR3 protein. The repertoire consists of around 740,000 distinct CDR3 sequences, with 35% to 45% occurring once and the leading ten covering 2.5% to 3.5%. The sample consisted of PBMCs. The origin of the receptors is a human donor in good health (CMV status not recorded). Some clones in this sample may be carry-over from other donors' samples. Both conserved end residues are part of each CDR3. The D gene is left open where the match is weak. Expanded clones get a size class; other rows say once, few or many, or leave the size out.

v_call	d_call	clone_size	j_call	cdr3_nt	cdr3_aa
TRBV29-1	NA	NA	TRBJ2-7	TGCAGCGTTGTACGCACCGGCGAGCAGTACTTC	CSVVRTGEQYF
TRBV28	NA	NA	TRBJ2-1	TGTGCCAGCTGGGACCGAAACAATGAGCAGTTCTTC	CASWDRNNEQFF
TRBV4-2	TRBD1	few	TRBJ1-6	TGTGCCAGCAGCCAAGGGACAGGGGATAATTCACCCCTCCACTTT	CASSQGTGDNSPLHF
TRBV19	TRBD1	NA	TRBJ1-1	TGTGCCACCAAAGAGGACAGGACTGAAGCTTTCTTT	CATKEDRTEAFF
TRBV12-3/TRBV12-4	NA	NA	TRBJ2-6	TGTGCCAGCAGTTTGGAACCCTCTTGGGCCAACGTCCTGACTTTC	CASSLEPSWANVLTF
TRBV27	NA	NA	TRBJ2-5	TGTGCCAGCAGTTTTTGGCAGGGTGAGACCCAGTACTTC	CASSFWQGETQYF
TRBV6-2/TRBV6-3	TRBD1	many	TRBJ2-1	TGTGCCAGCAGCCGCTTCCAGGGGGCGAGCTCCTACAATGAGCAGTTCTTC	CASSRFQGASSYNEQFF
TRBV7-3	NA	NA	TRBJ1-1	TGTGCCAGCAGCTCGACAGACGGGAACACTGACGCTTTCTTT	CASSSTDGNTDAFF
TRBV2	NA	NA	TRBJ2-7	TGTGCCAGCAGTATACGTCCACCCCCAAGGAACAAGAGCTACGAGCAGTACTTC	CASSIRPPPRNKSYEQYF
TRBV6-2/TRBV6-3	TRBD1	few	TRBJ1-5	TGTGCCAGCAGTTCTCTCTACAGGGGAAGCAATCAGCCCCAGCATTTT	CASSSLYRGSNQPQHF
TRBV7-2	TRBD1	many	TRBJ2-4	TGTGCCAGCAGCTCCAGGACAGGGGAAAACATTCAGTACTTC	CASSSRTGENIQYF
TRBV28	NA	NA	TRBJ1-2	TGTGCCAGCAGTTTCCCCCCAATGGGCAGGGGCTATGGCTACACCTTC	CASSFPPMGRGYGYTF
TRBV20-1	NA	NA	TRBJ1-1	TGCAGTGCGACGCCGGGGGCAAGGGGGAACACTGAAGCTTTCTTT	CSATPGARGNTEAFF
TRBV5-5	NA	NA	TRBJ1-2	TGTGCCAGCAGCTTTCCGGGAGGCGCAATCGGCTACACCTTC	CASSFPGGAIGYTF
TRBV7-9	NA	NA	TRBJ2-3	TGTGCCAGCAGCTTAATTGGAAAAGATACGCAGTATTTT	CASSLIGKDTQYF
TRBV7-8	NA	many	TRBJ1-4	TGTGCCAGCAGCTTGATAAGGGGGGGTGAAAAACTGTTTTTT	CASSLIRGGEKLFF
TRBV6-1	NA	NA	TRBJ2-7	TGTGCCAGCAGCAGGGACCACTCCTACGAGCAGTACTTC	CASSRDHSYEQYF
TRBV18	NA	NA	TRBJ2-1	TGTGCCAGCTCACCCCCGGTGAGCAATGAGCAGTTCTTC	CASSPPVSNEQFF
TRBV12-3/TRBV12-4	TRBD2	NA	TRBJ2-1	TGTGCCAGCAGTTTATTCCTAGCGGTTTACAATGAGCAGTTCTTC	CASSLFLAVYNEQFF
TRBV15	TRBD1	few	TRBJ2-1	TGTGCCACCAGCCCCCGGGACAGGGGAGGCAATGAGCAGTTCTTC	CATSPRDRGGNEQFF
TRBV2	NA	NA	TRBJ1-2	TGTGCCAGCACCGAGGGGCTTTTCTATGGCTACACCTTC	CASTEGLFYGYTF
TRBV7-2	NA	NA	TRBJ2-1	TGTGCCAGCAGCTTAGCGGGGGGTGGGTTCTCCTACAATGAGCAGTTCTTC	CASSLAGGGFSYNEQFF
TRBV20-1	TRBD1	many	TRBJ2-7	TGCAGTGCTACCGGACAGGGCGGCTACGAGCAGTACTTC	CSATGQGGYEQYF
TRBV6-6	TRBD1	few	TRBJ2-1	TGTGCCAGCAGTGCTACCGGGACAGGGAAGGGCAATGAGCAGTTCTTC	CASSATGTGKGNEQFF
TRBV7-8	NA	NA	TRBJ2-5	TGTGCCAGCAGCCTCGACTCCCTAGGGGCCGTGCAAGAGACCCAGTACTTC	CASSLDSLGAVQETQYF
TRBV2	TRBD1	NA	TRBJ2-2	TGTGCCAGCAGATATACAGGGGCGGCGAACACCGGGGAGCTGTTTTTT	CASRYTGAANTGELFF